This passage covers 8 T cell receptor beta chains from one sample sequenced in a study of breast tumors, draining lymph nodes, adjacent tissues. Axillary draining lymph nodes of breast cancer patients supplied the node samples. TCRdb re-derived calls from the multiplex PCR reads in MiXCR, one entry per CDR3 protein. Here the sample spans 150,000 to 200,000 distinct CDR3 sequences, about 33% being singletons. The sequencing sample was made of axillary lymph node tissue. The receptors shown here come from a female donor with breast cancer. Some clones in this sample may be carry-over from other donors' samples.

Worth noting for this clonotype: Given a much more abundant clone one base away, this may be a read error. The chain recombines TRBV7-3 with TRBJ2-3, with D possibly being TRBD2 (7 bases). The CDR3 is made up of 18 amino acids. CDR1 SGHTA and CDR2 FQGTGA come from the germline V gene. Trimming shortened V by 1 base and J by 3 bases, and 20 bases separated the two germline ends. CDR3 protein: CASSLRPGGVGWTDTQYF. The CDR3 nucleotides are TGTGCCAGCAGCTTAAGACCGGGGGGCGTAGGGTGGACAGATACGCAGTATTTT.

The CDR3 region has the DNA TGTGCCAGCACCCTGATCGGTCAGCCCCAGCATTTT. Its protein product is CASTLIGQPQHF. The V and J genes are TRBV28 and TRBJ1-5; D not certain. CDR3 length: 12 residues. CDR1 and CDR2 from the germline V gene are MDHEN and SYDVKM. With 7 bases removed from V and 6 bases from J, the gap between germline ends came to 10 bases.

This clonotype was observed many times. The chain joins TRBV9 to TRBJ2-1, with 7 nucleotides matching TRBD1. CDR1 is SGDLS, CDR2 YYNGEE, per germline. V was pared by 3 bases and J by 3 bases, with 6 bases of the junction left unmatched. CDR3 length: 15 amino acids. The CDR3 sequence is CASSASGQSYNEQFF. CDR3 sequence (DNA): TGTGCCAGCAGCGCCTCGGGACAGAGCTACAATGAGCAGTTCTTC.

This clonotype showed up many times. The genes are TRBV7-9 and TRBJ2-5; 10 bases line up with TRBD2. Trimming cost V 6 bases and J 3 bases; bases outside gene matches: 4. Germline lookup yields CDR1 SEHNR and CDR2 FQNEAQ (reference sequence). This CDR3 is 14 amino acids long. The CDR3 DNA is TGTGCCAGCAGGACCGGGACTAGCGAAGAGACCCAGTACTTC. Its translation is CASRTGTSEETQYF.

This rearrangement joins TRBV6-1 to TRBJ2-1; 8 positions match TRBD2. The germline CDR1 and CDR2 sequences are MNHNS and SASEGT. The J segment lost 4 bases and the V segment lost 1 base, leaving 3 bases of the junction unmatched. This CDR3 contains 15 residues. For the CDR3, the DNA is TGTGCCAGCAGTGAAGGGCTAGCGGGTTACAATGAGCAGTTCTTC. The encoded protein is CASSEGLAGYNEQFF.

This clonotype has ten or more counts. DNA of the CDR3: TGTGCCAGCAGCTTAGGACTAGTTGCCTCCTACAATGAGCAGTTCTTC. This sequence encodes CASSLGLVASYNEQFF. The chain uses TRBV11-3 and TRBJ2-1; D is perhaps TRBD2 (6 bases). The CDR3 sequence is 16 residues long. Germline lookup yields CDR1 SGHNT and CDR2 YENEEA. The V end lost 1 base, the J end lost 0 bases, and 10 bases lay between the germline ends.

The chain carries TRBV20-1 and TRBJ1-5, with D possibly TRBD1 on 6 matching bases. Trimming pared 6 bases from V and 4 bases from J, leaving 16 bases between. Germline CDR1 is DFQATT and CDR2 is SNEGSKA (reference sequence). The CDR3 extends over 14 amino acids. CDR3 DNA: TGCAGTGCCAAACGGGGGCAGCTAAATCAGCCCCAGCATTTT. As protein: CSAKRGQLNQPQHF.

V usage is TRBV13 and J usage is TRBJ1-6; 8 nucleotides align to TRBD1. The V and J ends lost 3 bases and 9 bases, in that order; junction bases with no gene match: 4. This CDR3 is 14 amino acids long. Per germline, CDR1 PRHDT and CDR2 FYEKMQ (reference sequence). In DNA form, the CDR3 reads TGTGCCAGCAGCTTTACACAGGGGGGTTCACCCCTCCACTTT. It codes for CASSFTQGGSPLHF. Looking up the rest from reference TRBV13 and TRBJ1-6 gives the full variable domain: AAGVIQSPRHLIKEKRETATLKCYPIPRHDTVYWYQQGPGQDPQFLISFYEKMQSDKGSIPDRFSAQQFSDYHSELNMSSLELGDSALYFCASSFTQGGSPLHFGNGTRLTVT.